The 17 T cell receptor beta chains listed next were all sequenced from one sample in a study of OX40 agonist ivuxolimab in advanced cancers. Produced via immunoSEQ multiplex PCR; TCRdb's table is partial and in-frame only. The sample has more than 40,000 clones, around nine tenths seen once. The sample here was CD4+ or CD8+ T cells sorted from blood, taken in a trial of the OX40 agonist ivuxolimab. The receptors were sampled from an adult with an advanced solid tumor such as melanoma, head and neck, liver or kidney cancer.

V gene TRBV5-4 combines with J gene TRBJ2-2; 10 bases match TRBD1. V lost 0 bases, J lost 6 bases, and 5 bases stayed unmatched. CDR1 is SGHNT and CDR2 is YYREEE in the germline V gene (reference sequence). This CDR3 is built from 16 residues. DNA for the CDR3: TGTGCCAGCAGCTTGGTAGGGGGGACAGGGGCCGGGGAGCTGTTTTTT. Its translation is CASSLVGGTGAGELFF.

The chain is built from TRBV7-9 and TRBJ2-3, with TRBD2 matching over 7 bases. This CDR3 spans 14 amino acids. Trimming removed 0 bases from V and 4 bases from J; junction bases left unmatched: 1. The germline V gene has CDR1 SEHNR and CDR2 FQNEAQ (reference sequence). The DNA of the CDR3 is TGTGCCAGCAGCTTAGCGGGAGGGGCAGATACGCAGTATTTT. Protein product: CASSLAGGADTQYF.

V usage is TRBV27 and J usage is TRBJ2-1, with 10 bases aligning to TRBD2. This CDR3 region has 15 residues. The germline V gene has CDR1 MNHEY and CDR2 SMNVEV (reference sequence). V shed 4 bases and J 9 bases; nucleotides not matched to a gene: 9. The CDR3 DNA reads TGTGCCAGCAGTTCAGAGACTAGCGGGCCTCGTGAGCAGTTCTTC. This translates into CASSSETSGPREQFF.

The V call is TRBV5-1, the J call TRBJ2-3; D is perhaps TRBD1 (6 bases). The V end lost 4 bases, the J end lost 0 bases, and 12 bases lay between the germline ends. The CDR3 is 15 residues long. The germline V gene encodes CDR1 SGHRS and CDR2 YFSETQ. The CDR3: CASSQTGISTDTQYF. The DNA for the CDR3 is TGCGCCAGCAGCCAGACAGGAATAAGCACAGATACGCAGTATTTT.

In this sample, this clone turned up a few times. This chain joins TRBV4-1 and TRBJ2-1, with D hard to call. This CDR3 region has 15 residues. The ends were cut back, 1 base at V and 1 base at J, with 8 bases in the middle. Germline V gene sequence: CDR1 MGHRA, CDR2 YSYEKL. CDR3 sequence reads: CASSQVTLSYNEQFF. Written as DNA, the CDR3 is TGCGCCAGCAGCCAAGTGACTCTTTCCTACAATGAGCAGTTCTTC.

The gene calls are TRBV19 and TRBJ2-1; D may be TRBD1 (5 bases). This CDR3 spans 13 amino acids. Per the germline V gene, CDR1 is LNHDA and CDR2 is SQIVND (reference sequence). Trimming stripped 5 bases from V and 7 bases from J, with 12 bases between. CDR3 nucleotides: TGTGCCAGTAGTTACTCAGGGTGGAATGAGCAGTTCTTC. Its translation is CASSYSGWNEQFF. Combining the CDR3 with reference TRBV19 and TRBJ2-1 gives the whole variable domain DGGITQSPKYLFRKEGQNVTLSCEQNLNHDAMYWYRQDPGQGLRLIYYSQIVNDFQKGDIAEGYSVSREKKESFPLTVTSAQKNPTAFYLCASSYSGWNEQFFGPGTRLTVL.

The V gene is TRBV18, the J gene TRBJ1-2, with D tentatively TRBD1 (6 bases). Deletions cut 4 bases from V and 5 bases from J, with 17 bases between. The CDR3 spans 15 residues. Germline CDR1 is KGHSH and CDR2 is LQKENI. CDR3: CASSLPQGPAYGYTF. CDR3 sequence (DNA): TGTGCCAGCTCACTACCACAGGGCCCAGCTTATGGCTACACCTTC.

This clone was counted once. The chain has TRBV27 and TRBJ2-7; perhaps TRBD1 as D (6 bases). The length of the CDR3 is 14 residues. The V and J ends lost 5 bases and 12 bases respectively, with 23 bases between them. Germline CDR1 reads MNHEY; CDR2 reads SMNVEV (reference sequence). DNA of the CDR3: TGTGCCAGCAGTCCCCTCGCCTCGGGACACGCGCCGTACTTC. This gives the protein CASSPLASGHAPYF.

The chain carries TRBV5-1 and TRBJ1-2; 9 nucleotides match TRBD1. The CDR3 runs 14 residues. Trimming at V came to 4 bases and at J to 4 bases, leaving 5 bases not matched to a gene. The V gene's germline CDR1 is SGHRS and CDR2 YFSETQ. CDR3 nucleotide sequence: TGCGCCAGCAGCACGGGACAGGGACCCTATGGCTACACCTTC. Translated, it gives CASSTGQGPYGYTF.

V is TRBV7-3 and J is TRBJ2-7; D is possibly TRBD2 (6 bases). The germline CDR1 and CDR2 sequences are SGHTA and FQGTGA. This CDR3 spans 18 amino acids. Trimming pared 0 bases from V and 10 bases from J, leaving 28 bases between. The CDR3 region is CASSLTKGGVSPLIHQYV. The CDR3 nucleotides are TGTGCCAGCAGCTTAACGAAGGGCGGGGTCTCTCCTCTGATTCACCAGTACGTC.

The chain combines TRBV4-2 with TRBJ2-2, with a possible D match to TRBD1 (5 bases). Germline V gives CDR1 LGHNA, CDR2 YNFKEQ. This CDR3 region has 17 residues. Trimming pared 0 bases from V and 6 bases from J, leaving 17 bases between. CDR3 sequence reads: CASSQEPLVVGAGELFF. The CDR3 DNA sequence: TGTGCCAGCAGCCAAGAGCCCCTTGTAGTAGGGGCCGGGGAGCTGTTTTTT.

This chain joins TRBV11-2 and TRBJ2-7; 9 nucleotides match TRBD1. This CDR3 comprises 16 residues. The J segment lost 3 bases and the V segment lost 0 bases, leaving 6 bases of the junction unmatched. Germline V gene sequence: CDR1 SGHAT, CDR2 FQNNGV. The CDR3 nucleotides are TGTGCCAGCAGCTTAGATCTAACAGGGGGCATCTACGAGCAGTACTTC. Its translation is CASSLDLTGGIYEQYF.

In DNA, the CDR3 is TGTGCCAGCAGCTTGGGAGGAGGAGATAGCAATCAGCCCCAGCATTTT. Protein: CASSLGGGDSNQPQHF. The rearrangement links TRBV5-6 to TRBJ1-5; D unresolved. Trimming removed 0 bases from V and 0 bases from J, with 10 bases in between. Germline V CDR1 and CDR2: SGHDT, YYEEEE. The CDR3 has 16 amino acids.

CDR3 DNA sequence: TGTGCCTGCCATGGACGGAACACTGAAGCTTTCTTT. Amino acids: CACHGRNTEAFF. The chain has TRBV30 and TRBJ1-1, with unresolved D. Germline assignment: CDR1 GTSNPN and CDR2 SVGIG (reference sequence). Trimming left V 6 bases short and J 1 base short, with 9 bases between. CDR3 size: 12 residues.

The chain recombines TRBV6-1 with TRBJ2-7; D is unclear. This CDR3 spans 14 amino acids. Germline V lookup: CDR1 MNHNS, CDR2 SASEGT. Trimming cost V 6 bases and J 2 bases, with 14 bases left between them. CDR3 sequence (DNA): TGTGCCAGCAGGGGAACAGTAAACACCTACGAGCAGTACTTC. Protein product: CASRGTVNTYEQYF.

The chain uses TRBV7-9 and TRBJ1-3; D call uncertain. From germline, CDR1 is SEHNR and CDR2 FQNEAQ (reference sequence). The CDR3 is 18 residues long. V was trimmed by 0 bases and J by 0 bases, leaving 15 bases between them. The CDR3 here is CASSLAIGGGFSGNTIYF. In nucleotides, the CDR3 is TGTGCCAGCAGCTTAGCGATTGGAGGCGGGTTCTCTGGAAACACCATATATTTT.

In this sample, this clone turned up once. The rearrangement links TRBV1 to TRBJ2-6; TRBD2 reflects the table's D call only, with no check against the DNA. TRBV1 has pseudogene status. This CDR3 spans 18 amino acids. Here the CDR3 reads CTSSQLGGGAPGANVLTF. CDR3 DNA sequence: TGCACCAGCAGCCAACTAGGCGGGGGGGCACCTGGGGCCAACGTCCTGACTTTC.